This T cell receptor (beta chain) is from a study of cytotoxic CD8 clonotypes in ibrutinib-treated CLL. Study-level results: Researchers report that baseline clonality outpaced age-matched healthy donors and tracked circulating CD8+ T-cell counts.

Assay: immunoSEQ multiplex PCR; the TCRdb copy retains only in-frame clones and omits some. This table holds 45,000 to 55,000 clones, approximately 50% found once. As for this clone: The antigen is not known.

The germline gives CDR1 MDHEN, CDR2 SYDVKM. The CDR3 extends over 15 amino acids. V was clipped by 6 bases and J by 6 bases, with 18 bases between them. This rearrangement joins TRBV28 to TRBJ1-5; a weak D match, TRBD1 (6 bases). The TCR sequence derives from a human donor with chronic lymphocytic leukemia. The source was PBMCs, collected after 12 months of ibrutinib treatment. The DNA for the CDR3 is TGTGCCAGCAGGGAAAGGGGGGTGGTGGCTCAGCCCCAGCATTTT. The encoded protein is CASRERGVVAQPQHF.